The entry that follows covers one T cell receptor beta chain sequence. The repertoire was sequenced with immunoSEQ multiplex PCR; TCRdb's copy has only in-frame clones and lacks some. This sample has 50,000 or so clones, with nearly 90% found just once. Time point given: cycle 4 day 1 (C4D1), after 6 weeks of nivolumab. After autologous stem cell transplantation all patients relapsed, and prior brentuximab vedotin exposure differed between cohorts. This CDR3 comprises 15 residues. Deletions cut 0 bases from V and 3 bases from J, with 12 bases between. Per germline, CDR1 SGHNT and CDR2 YENEEA. These data come from a study of PD-1 blockade in classical Hodgkin lymphoma.

This TCR derives from a human donor with classical Hodgkin lymphoma. The sample in question was peripheral blood mononuclear cells (PBMCs), obtained before the fourth cycle of nivolumab. The chain joins TRBV11-3 to TRBJ2-7, with no clear D. CDR3 nucleotides: TGTGCCAGCAGCTTAGATCAGTTTCCAGACTACGAGCAGTACTTC. It encodes CASSLDQFPDYEQYF.